The 22 T cell receptor beta chains reported below all come from one sample, sequenced in a study of graft-versus-host responses after intestinal transplantation. Their antigens are not known. Clones were read by immunoSEQ multiplex PCR, and TCRdb kept only the in-frame ones, dropping some. Of nearly 90,000 clones listed, 83% were seen once; the top ten hold about a sixth. The sequencing used unstimulated CD8+ T cells sorted from spleen or lymph node cells, collected before intestinal transplant. The receptors derive from a human donor who received an intestinal transplant.

The chain uses TRBV9 and TRBJ1-6; D is possibly TRBD1 (5 bases). The germline V gene has CDR1 SGDLS and CDR2 YYNGEE. The V and J ends lost 0 bases and 1 base respectively, with 5 bases between them. CDR3 length equals 15 residues. The CDR3 is CASSVEGSYNSPLHF. CDR3 nucleotide sequence: TGTGCCAGCAGCGTAGAGGGGTCCTATAATTCACCCCTCCACTTT.

The chain employs TRBV27 and TRBJ1-1, with D possibly matching TRBD1 (6 bases). CDR1 MNHEY and CDR2 SMNVEV come from the germline V gene (reference sequence). V lost 3 bases, J lost 5 bases, and 13 bases lay in between. CDR3 length: 14 amino acids. CDR3 amino acids: CASSLLTGITEAFF. The CDR3 DNA reads TGTGCCAGCAGTTTGCTAACAGGGATTACTGAAGCTTTCTTT.

The V call is TRBV7-2, the J call TRBJ2-7; D might be TRBD1 (6 bases). This CDR3 contains 14 residues. The V end was cut by 3 bases, the J end by 5 bases, with 14 bases between. Germline V gene sequence: CDR1 SGHTA, CDR2 FQGNSA. CDR3 residues: CASSFIPGDNEQYF. CDR3 bases: TGTGCCAGCAGCTTCATCCCAGGGGATAACGAGCAGTACTTC.

The chain is built from TRBV21-1 and TRBJ2-7. TRBV21-1 has pseudogene status. The CDR3 extends over 16 amino acids. This CDR3 is CASSNPEERFSYEQYF. The CDR3 DNA follows: TGTGCCAGCAGCAACCCTGAAGAAAGGTTCTCCTACGAGCAGTACTTC.

The chain uses TRBV5-6 and TRBJ2-3, with 13 bases that match TRBD2. This CDR3 comprises 17 residues. Germline V gene lookup returns CDR1 SGHDT and CDR2 YYEEEE. Losses at the gene ends were 1 base for V and 2 bases for J; bases not matched to a gene: 4. CDR3 loop: CASSLMGLAGITDTQYF. In DNA form, the CDR3 reads TGTGCCAGCAGCTTGATGGGACTAGCGGGGATCACAGATACGCAGTATTTT.

Regarding this clone: The same CDR3 is also encoded by other DNA sequences in this sample. The V gene is TRBV4-2, the J gene TRBJ1-5, with D hard to call. The germline V and J ends were trimmed by 0 bases and 2 bases, with 5 bases remaining between them. Germline V gene lookup returns CDR1 LGHNA and CDR2 YNFKEQ. The CDR3 is 14 amino acids. CDR3: CASSQDRGNQPQHF. CDR3 DNA: TGTGCCAGCAGCCAAGACCGGGGCAATCAGCCCCAGCATTTT.

The gene calls are TRBV2 and TRBJ1-4; possibly TRBD1 for D (6 bases). The CDR3 length is 13 residues. Germline CDR1 reads SNHLY; CDR2 reads FYNNEI. V lost 7 bases, J lost 5 bases, and 11 bases lay in between. CDR3 DNA: TGTGCCAGCAACCCGCAGGGGAATGAAAAACTGTTTTTT. This translates into CASNPQGNEKLFF.

The chain joins TRBV28 to TRBJ2-7, with D perhaps TRBD1 or TRBD2 (6 bases each). V was trimmed by 3 bases and J by 5 bases, leaving 14 bases between them. The CDR3 sequence is 14 residues long. CDR1 and CDR2 from the germline V gene are MDHEN and SYDVKM. As DNA, the CDR3 is TGTGCCAGCAGTTTTGAACAGGGAGGCGACGAGCAGTACTTC. Protein product: CASSFEQGGDEQYF.

The J gene is TRBJ2-3, the V gene TRBV5-6, with D perhaps given as TRBD1 or TRBD2 (5 bases each). This CDR3 spans 14 amino acids. The germline V and J ends were trimmed by 0 bases and 12 bases, with 17 bases remaining between them. The germline V gene has CDR1 SGHDT and CDR2 YYEEEE. CDR3 coding DNA: TGTGCCAGCAGCTTGGAGGGACCCACTCCGCCCCAGTATTTT. It yields the protein CASSLEGPTPPQYF.

Notes on this clone: Within the sample, other DNA sequences also encode this same CDR3. The rearrangement links TRBV6-5 to TRBJ2-5, with unresolved D. The CDR3 extends over 12 amino acids. CDR1 and CDR2 (germline): MNHEY, SVGAGI. The V end was cut by 0 bases, the J end by 5 bases, with 4 bases between. The CDR3 DNA follows: TGTGCCAGCAGTTACTCGGGGGAGACCCAGTACTTC. Its protein product is CASSYSGETQYF.

This sequence joins TRBV5-5 and TRBJ2-7; 11 bases match TRBD2. V shed 2 bases, J shed 4 bases, and the junction held 5 bases outside the gene matches. The CDR3 length is 15 residues. Per germline, CDR1 SGHKS and CDR2 YYEKEE (reference sequence). This chain's CDR3 is CASSLTSGGEYEQYF. In DNA, the CDR3 is TGTGCCAGCAGCTTAACTAGCGGGGGAGAGTACGAGCAGTACTTC.

The gene calls are TRBV5-4 and TRBJ2-7; 8 positions match TRBD1. The germline V gene has CDR1 SGHNT and CDR2 YYREEE (reference sequence). The CDR3 runs 14 residues. V lost 2 bases to trimming and J lost 4 bases; unmatched junction nucleotides: 5. The CDR3 loop is CASSFQGAPYEQYF. The DNA for the CDR3 is TGTGCCAGCAGCTTCCAGGGGGCACCTTACGAGCAGTACTTC.

Concerning this clone itself: The sample contains more than one DNA sequence encoding this CDR3. This sequence joins TRBV12-5 and TRBJ2-2; D may match TRBD1 or TRBD2 (6 bases each). The CDR3 has 17 residues. Per germline, CDR1 LGHNT and CDR2 FRNRAP. The ends were cut back, 0 bases at V and 2 bases at J, with 13 bases in the middle. This chain's CDR3 is CASGLVKGGYNTGELFF. Here the CDR3 DNA reads TGTGCTAGTGGTTTGGTAAAGGGGGGCTATAACACCGGGGAGCTGTTTTTT.

A few counts support this clone. The CDR3 DNA reads TGTGCCAGCGGGTCCGGGATTGGGGACACTGAAGCTTTCTTT. It specifies CASGSGIGDTEAFF. The chain is built from TRBV28 and TRBJ1-1; D gene ambiguous. The germline gives CDR1 MDHEN, CDR2 SYDVKM. Deletions cut 8 bases from V and 3 bases from J, with 16 bases between. The CDR3 is made up of 14 amino acids.

The J gene is TRBJ2-7, the V gene TRBV19, with 8 bases that match TRBD1. The germline gives CDR1 LNHDA, CDR2 SQIVND (reference sequence). The trim removed 5 bases at V and 2 bases at J, leaving 5 bases unmatched. The CDR3 extends over 14 amino acids. CDR3 bases: TGTGCCAGTAGTGCAGCGACAGGGGCCTACGAGCAGTACTTC. Its translation is CASSAATGAYEQYF.

The rearrangement links TRBV6-6 to TRBJ2-7, with 10 bases fitting TRBD2. The CDR3 extends over 14 amino acids. V was clipped by 0 bases and J by 7 bases; unmatched bases: 3. From germline, CDR1 is MNHNY and CDR2 SVGAGI (reference sequence). CDR3 coding DNA: TGTGCCAGCAGTTACTCGGGACTAGCGAGGGAGCAGTACTTC. It codes for CASSYSGLAREQYF.

This clone appeared once. V gene TRBV5-6 combines with J gene TRBJ1-2; no definite D call. Trimming shortened V by 0 bases and J by 0 bases, and 6 bases separated the two germline ends. Looked up from germline, CDR1 is SGHDT and CDR2 is YYEEEE. This CDR3 contains 14 residues. CDR3 amino acids: CASSLVGTNYGYTF. The CDR3 DNA sequence: TGTGCCAGCAGCTTGGTAGGGACTAACTATGGCTACACCTTC.

This rearrangement joins TRBV7-6 to TRBJ2-3; 8 bases match TRBD2. Germline loops: CDR1 SGHVS, CDR2 FNYEAQ. The CDR3 consists of 14 residues. The ends lost 5 bases at V and 4 bases at J; junction bases unmatched: 5. CDR3 nucleotides: TGTGCCAGCAGCCTCAGCGGGGGTCCAGATACGCAGTATTTT. This encodes CASSLSGGPDTQYF.

J is TRBJ1-2 and V is TRBV4-3; D gene unclear. Deletions cut 5 bases from V and 4 bases from J, with 17 bases between. CDR1 and CDR2 from the germline V gene are LGHNA and YSLEER. CDR3 size: 15 residues. For the CDR3, the DNA is TGCGCCAGCAGCATCCGACGTCGAAAGACCTATGGCTACACCTTC. It codes for CASSIRRRKTYGYTF.

The chain couples TRBV5-1 to TRBJ2-1; D may correspond to TRBD1 or TRBD2 (5 bases each). This CDR3 is built from 15 residues. Per germline, CDR1 SGHRS and CDR2 YFSETQ. Trimming shortened V by 2 bases and J by 9 bases, and 18 bases separated the two germline ends. CDR3 nucleotide sequence: TGCGCCAGCAGCTTTTGGCCCGGGGTAGGGGTTGAGCAGTTCTTC. This codes for CASSFWPGVGVEQFF.

V usage is TRBV5-6 and J usage is TRBJ1-4; maybe TRBD1 (6 bases). This CDR3 region has 13 residues. Looked up from germline, CDR1 is SGHDT and CDR2 is YYEEEE. Trimming pared 4 bases from V and 5 bases from J, leaving 9 bases between. CDR3 DNA: TGTGCCAGCAGCACACAGGGAAATGAAAAACTGTTTTTT. This encodes CASSTQGNEKLFF.

Of note for this clone: Distinct nucleotide sequences in the sample also encode this CDR3. CDR3 in DNA: TGTGCCAGCAGTTACTCAGGCGGGAGCACAGATACGCAGTATTTT. Translated, it gives CASSYSGGSTDTQYF. The chain uses TRBV6-5 and TRBJ2-3; tentatively, D is TRBD2 (5 bases). The CDR3 sequence is 15 residues long. The V end was cut by 0 bases, the J end by 0 bases, with 7 bases between. Germline values: CDR1 MNHEY, CDR2 SVGAGI.